This T cell receptor beta chain was recorded in a study of blood T cells in healthy people across ages. CDR3 size: 12 residues. The germline CDR1 and CDR2 sequences are SEHNR and FQNEAQ (reference sequence). Per individual sample, total RNA of at least 5.5 micrograms was extracted. In the case of this clonotype: Its antigen is undetermined. A read error may produce the germline difference seen at one junction end.

The study's findings and limits: Unknown donor CMV status possibly confounded expanded clonotype changes.

Through a sample-barcoded 5' primer and a J-beta primer mix, a second PCR was run for 7 to 11 cycles. Unique molecular identifiers of 12 random nucleotides labeled each cDNA. MiXCR, run by TCRdb on the 5' RACE reads, gives a single entry per CDR3 protein. The sample has about 1.4 million distinct CDR3 sequences, around 59% seen once. Specimen: blood. The rearrangement uses TRBV7-9 and TRBJ2-4, with 7 bases matching TRBD1. This TCR derives from a man aged 18-30 years in good health. CDR3 loop: CASSTGVAIQHF. The CDR3 DNA reads TGTGCCAGCAGTACAGGGGTGGCCATTCAGCACTTC.